This T cell receptor (beta chain) was recorded in a study of OX40 agonist ivuxolimab in advanced cancers. Study details: People in dose escalation had one of these cancers: hepatocellular carcinoma, melanoma, renal cell or head and neck cancer.

Using immunoSEQ multiplex PCR, the repertoire was profiled, and TCRdb retains in-frame clones only, with some absent. The sample has more than 70,000 clones; 84% are singletons. Germline-derived CDR1 and CDR2 are MDHEN and SYDVKM. The ends were cut back, 3 bases at V and 0 bases at J, with 12 bases in the middle. The CDR3 covers 16 residues. This clone was found a few times. This sequence originates from an adult with an advanced solid tumor such as melanoma, head and neck, liver or kidney cancer. This sequence joins TRBV28 and TRBJ1-3; D is unresolved. Sequencing used CD4+ or CD8+ T cells sorted from blood, obtained in a trial of the OX40 agonist ivuxolimab. Here the CDR3 reads CASSFLSFTSGNTIYF. Here the CDR3 DNA reads TGTGCCAGCAGTTTTTTGAGTTTCACCTCTGGAAACACCATATATTTT.